Listed here are 27 T cell receptor beta chains from one sample, sequenced in a study of early T cells in non-severe SARS-CoV-2 infection. TCRdb recomputed calls from the 5' RACE reads with MiXCR, one row per CDR3 protein. The sample lists around 50,000 distinct CDR3 sequences; 11% were seen once. Sequencing was performed on whole blood. These receptors were taken from an adult who was a healthcare worker with PCR-confirmed SARS-CoV-2 infection or an uninfected control (not recorded which).

Details on this clonotype: Given the absence of the conserved phenylalanine or tryptophan at the CDR3 end, a read error is likely. The chain recombines TRBV5-5 with TRBJ2-1; D remains unclear. The CDR3 covers 14 residues. CDR1 and CDR2 from the germline V gene are SGHKS and YYEKEE (reference sequence). Trimming left V 2 bases short and J 4 bases short, with 10 bases between. The CDR3 protein is CASSFSGNYNEQFY. In DNA form, the CDR3 reads TGTGCCAGCAGCTTTTCCGGTAATTACAATGAGCAGTTCTAC.

This clonotype has just a few counts. CDR3 protein: CASSVGPGDSYNEQFF. The CDR3 bases are TGTGCCAGCAGCGTAGGTCCTGGCGACTCCTACAATGAGCAGTTCTTC. This chain joins TRBV9 and TRBJ2-1; D not resolved. With 0 bases removed from V and 0 bases from J, the gap between germline ends came to 10 bases. The CDR3 is made up of 16 amino acids. Germline values: CDR1 SGDLS, CDR2 YYNGEE.

This chain joins TRBV29-1 and TRBJ1-1, with D possibly matching TRBD1 (5 bases). Deletions cut 3 bases from V and 2 bases from J, with 13 bases between. The CDR3 covers 14 residues. Germline V CDR1 and CDR2: SQVTM, ANQGSEA. CDR3 nucleotides: TGCAGCGTTGATTACGCCAGGGTTAACACTGAAGCTTTCTTT. This sequence encodes CSVDYARVNTEAFF.

This clonotype was observed many times. The rearrangement joins TRBV12-3 or TRBV12-4 to TRBJ1-1; D gene unclear. Trimming took 3 bases from V and 4 from J, leaving 9 bases between them. There are 13 residues in the CDR3. As DNA, the CDR3 is TGTGCCAGCAGTTTCCAGCAGAGCACTGAAGCTTTCTTT. Protein product: CASSFQQSTEAFF.

Ten or more counts support this clonotype. V is TRBV6-6 and J is TRBJ2-2; the D gene is possibly TRBD2 (6 bases). Germline assignment: CDR1 MNHNY and CDR2 SVGAGI (reference sequence). The CDR3 runs 15 residues. Trimming shortened V by 4 bases and J by 5 bases, and 14 bases separated the two germline ends. CDR3 in DNA: TGTGCCAGCAGTTTCGCCCGGAGCGGGACCGGGGAGCTGTTTTTT. As protein: CASSFARSGTGELFF.

This clonotype was observed many times. The chain has TRBV4-2 and TRBJ2-3; 12 positions agree with TRBD2. Germline loops: CDR1 LGHNA, CDR2 YNFKEQ. The CDR3 extends over 16 amino acids. Losses at the gene ends were 0 bases for V and 4 bases for J; bases not matched to a gene: 2. CDR3: CASSQDPSGGADTQYF. The CDR3 DNA is TGTGCCAGCAGCCAAGATCCTAGCGGGGGGGCAGATACGCAGTATTTT.

A remark on this clonotype: This may be a read error, as it is one base from a much larger clone. V and J are TRBV7-2 and TRBJ2-3, with TRBD2 as a possible D gene (6 bases). CDR3 size: 17 residues. Trimming removed 5 bases from V and 2 bases from J, with 20 bases in between. CDR1 and CDR2 (germline): SGHTA, FQGNSA. CDR3 protein: CTSSRAPGDPNTDTQYF. The CDR3 DNA is TGTACCAGCAGCCGGGCTCCGGGAGACCCGAACACAGATACGCAGTATTTT.

This clonotype was detected many times. The chain has TRBV10-3 and TRBJ2-7; 8 positions match TRBD2. Per the germline V gene, CDR1 is ENHRY and CDR2 is SYGVKD. The CDR3 runs 12 residues. J lost 13 bases, V lost 0 bases, and 5 bases had no gene match. CDR3 loop: CAISESTAGVYF. CDR3 bases: TGTGCCATCAGTGAGTCGACAGCGGGGGTCTACTTC.

J is TRBJ2-3 and V is TRBV6-6; D gene ambiguous. Germline CDR1 is MNHNY and CDR2 is SVGAGI (reference sequence). The V gene lost 6 bases and the J gene lost 1 base, with 5 bases spanning the gap. The CDR3 runs 12 residues. CDR3 residues: CASSHGTDTQYF. The CDR3 nucleotides read TGTGCCAGCAGCCACGGCACAGATACGCAGTATTTT.

The rearrangement links TRBV5-1 to TRBJ2-7; D not resolved. Germline CDR1 is SGHRS and CDR2 is YFSETQ. The CDR3 runs 13 residues. Trimming left V 1 base short and J 0 bases short, with 5 bases between. The CDR3 is CASSLQSSYEQYF. As DNA, the CDR3 is TGCGCCAGCAGCTTGCAGAGCTCCTACGAGCAGTACTTC.

A single count supports this clonotype. The chain employs TRBV7-9 and TRBJ1-2; D is unresolved. This CDR3 is 15 amino acids long. V lost 8 bases, J lost 2 bases, and 18 bases lay in between. Germline values: CDR1 SEHNR, CDR2 FQNEAQ (reference sequence). CDR3 DNA: TGTGCCAGCGGCTCCGCGGGCGTCTTAAACTATGGCTACACCTTC. Its protein product is CASGSAGVLNYGYTF.

This clonotype appeared many times. The V call is TRBV6-6, the J call TRBJ1-4; D gene uncertain. The germline V and J ends were trimmed by 6 bases and 7 bases, with 15 bases remaining between them. This CDR3 contains 14 residues. CDR1 is MNHNY and CDR2 is SVGAGI in the germline V gene (reference sequence). CDR3 in amino acids: CASSRGPDREKLFF. CDR3 bases: TGTGCCAGCAGCCGTGGGCCAGACCGTGAAAAACTGTTTTTT.

This clonotype was counted at least ten times. J is TRBJ1-5 and V is TRBV28; 7 bases are shared with TRBD1. The length of the CDR3 is 15 residues. Germline lookup yields CDR1 MDHEN and CDR2 SYDVKM. After removal of 5 bases from V and 7 bases from J, the junction contained 11 bases not matched to a gene. The chain's CDR3 is CASSTTGEGDQPQHF. The CDR3 region has the DNA TGTGCCAGCAGTACTACAGGGGAGGGTGACCAGCCCCAGCATTTT.

This clonotype came up a few times. The chain combines TRBV4-1 with TRBJ2-7; 10 bases map to TRBD2. Losses at the gene ends were 2 bases for V and 2 bases for J; bases not matched to a gene: 9. Germline values: CDR1 MGHRA, CDR2 YSYEKL. The CDR3 spans 17 residues. The DNA for the CDR3 is TGCGCCAGCAGCCAATCCCCAACTAGCGGGGCCACCTACGAGCAGTACTTC. Translating it yields CASSQSPTSGATYEQYF.

The CDR3 DNA reads as TGTGCCAGCATATCCGGGGGCTACAATGAGCAGTTCTTC. Translated, it gives CASISGGYNEQFF. V is TRBV28 and J is TRBJ2-1; weak D call: TRBD2 (6 bases). In germline, CDR1 is MDHEN, CDR2 SYDVKM. V was shortened by 7 bases and J by 3 bases, with 10 bases between the two germline ends. The CDR3 contains 13 residues.

The chain is built from TRBV12-5 and TRBJ2-3; a possible D gene is TRBD2 (5 bases). Looked up from germline, CDR1 is LGHNT and CDR2 is FRNRAP. The CDR3 covers 13 residues. Trimming pared 6 bases from V and 7 bases from J, leaving 14 bases between. The CDR3, as DNA: TGTGCTAGTGGCACGTCGGGGTGGTATACGCAGTATTTT. Translated, it gives CASGTSGWYTQYF.

This clonotype showed up just a few times. This rearrangement joins TRBV11-1 to TRBJ1-4; D is ambiguous. Germline loops: CDR1 SGHAT, CDR2 FQDESV (reference sequence). V shed 6 bases and J shed 0 bases, with 5 bases lying between them. This CDR3 is 13 amino acids long. The CDR3 DNA reads TGTGCCAGCAGTGGAGCAACTAATGAAAAACTGTTTTTT. Its translation is CASSGATNEKLFF.

This clonotype has ten or more counts. The genes are TRBV28 and TRBJ2-3; 7 bases line up with TRBD2. This CDR3 has 15 residues. Germline V gene sequence: CDR1 MDHEN, CDR2 SYDVKM. With V trimmed by 2 bases and J by 2 bases, 4 bases remained unmatched. The DNA of the CDR3 is TGTGCCAGCAGTTTAAACAGCGGGAACACAGATACGCAGTATTTT. Protein: CASSLNSGNTDTQYF.

The J gene is TRBJ2-7, the V gene TRBV6-5; D may correspond to TRBD1 or TRBD2 (5 bases each). Germline-derived CDR1 and CDR2 are MNHEY and SVGAGI. V lost 0 bases, J lost 2 bases, and 20 bases lay in between. CDR3 size: 18 residues. The CDR3: CASSYSGVWSGAAYEQYF. The CDR3 DNA reads TGTGCCAGCAGTTACTCGGGGGTTTGGAGTGGGGCAGCCTACGAGCAGTACTTC.

The rearrangement uses TRBV20-1 and TRBJ2-7, with TRBD2 identical over 12 bases. CDR3 length: 14 amino acids. Germline lookup yields CDR1 DFQATT and CDR2 SNEGSKA (reference sequence). The J segment lost 5 bases and the V segment lost 6 bases, leaving 8 bases of the junction unmatched. The CDR3 spells CSAPERTSGNEQYF. CDR3 DNA: TGCAGTGCCCCCGAGAGGACTAGCGGGAACGAGCAGTACTTC.

The table lists this clonotype with many counts. This chain links TRBV20-1 with TRBJ2-7; 10 nucleotides line up with TRBD1. The trim removed 5 bases at V and 5 bases at J, leaving 9 bases unmatched. This CDR3 has 14 amino acids. The germline V gene has CDR1 DFQATT and CDR2 SNEGSKA (reference sequence). The CDR3 protein is CSAYPGQGKDEQYF. The CDR3 DNA follows: TGCAGTGCTTATCCGGGACAGGGGAAAGACGAGCAGTACTTC.

A single count supports this clonotype. CDR3 loop: CASSSRQRNTGELFF. CDR3 in DNA: TGTGCCAGCAGCTCGCGACAGAGGAACACCGGGGAGCTGTTTTTT. V is TRBV7-8 and J is TRBJ2-2, with TRBD1 as a possible D gene (5 bases). Germline CDR1 and CDR2: SGHVS and FQNEAQ. Trimming pared 4 bases from V and 1 base from J, leaving 10 bases between. The CDR3 contains 15 residues.

The rearrangement uses TRBV2 and TRBJ1-1; no firm D call. CDR3 length: 13 residues. Germline lookup yields CDR1 SNHLY and CDR2 FYNNEI. V was clipped by 2 bases and J by 4 bases, with 8 bases between them. The chain's CDR3 is CASSEKEGTEAFF. In DNA, the CDR3 is TGTGCCAGCAGTGAAAAGGAGGGCACTGAAGCTTTCTTT.

This clonotype has a count of ten or more. The J gene is TRBJ2-5, the V gene TRBV20-1; maybe TRBD1 (6 bases). The V end was cut by 8 bases, the J end by 5 bases, with 15 bases between. This CDR3 is built from 12 residues. The germline gives CDR1 DFQATT, CDR2 SNEGSKA (reference sequence). Here the CDR3 reads CSTDRNGETQYF. The DNA for the CDR3 is TGCAGTACTGACAGGAATGGGGAGACCCAGTACTTC.

Comment on this clonotype: Mismatch with germline at one junction end may stem from a read error. This chain links TRBV7-2 with TRBJ2-1; tentative D call: TRBD2 (5 bases). This CDR3 is built from 16 residues. Germline CDR1 SGHTA, CDR2 FQGNSA. The CDR3, as DNA: TGTGCCAGCAGCTTTTCCGGGATTCGCTCCTACAATGAGCAGCTCTTC. This codes for CASSFSGIRSYNEQLF.

The chain recombines TRBV11-2 with TRBJ2-4; possible D gene TRBD2, 5 bases. In germline, CDR1 is SGHAT, CDR2 FQNNGV. The CDR3 sequence is 12 residues long. V was shortened by 5 bases and J by 6 bases, with 8 bases between the two germline ends. The CDR3 nucleotides read TGTGCCAGCAGCATCCGGGGAAACATTCAGTACTTC. It codes for CASSIRGNIQYF. Based on the CDR3 plus reference TRBV11-2 and TRBJ2-4, the full variable domain is EAGVAQSPRYKIIEKRQSVAFWCNPISGHATLYWYQQILGQGPKLLIQFQNNGVVDDSQLPKDRFSAERLKGVDSTLKIQPAKLEDSAVYLCASSIRGNIQYFGAGTRLSVL.

This sequence joins TRBV5-8 and TRBJ1-2, with a possible D match to TRBD1 (6 bases). This CDR3 is built from 15 residues. Germline loops: CDR1 SGHTS, CDR2 YDEGEE. The ends were cut back, 4 bases at V and 0 bases at J, with 13 bases in the middle. Written as DNA, the CDR3 is TGTGCCAGCAGCCCAGGACAGCGGGCTAACTATGGCTACACCTTC. Encoded protein: CASSPGQRANYGYTF.